A few counts support the clone carrying this T cell receptor (beta chain). Its antigen is as yet unknown. This sample stems from a study of T cells after yellow fever vaccination. TCRdb reprocessed the 5' RACE reads with MiXCR, giving one entry per CDR3 protein. The table records hundreds of thousands of distinct CDR3 sequences, roughly an eighth of them present only once. Study-wide findings and caveats: A small proportion of clonotypes was detected in both the CD4 and CD8 compartments. A secondary response was less intense yet reached its peak sooner, at day 5 versus 15.

The material was PBMCs, obtained on the day of the yellow fever booster vaccination. The clonotype was recovered from a man younger than 45 who received the YFV17D yellow fever vaccine.

The CDR3: CASSRTSHSYNEQFF. The DNA for the CDR3 is TGTGCCAGCAGTCGGACTAGTCACTCCTACAATGAGCAGTTCTTC. The chain has TRBV5-5 and TRBJ2-1; 7 positions agree with TRBD2. Trimming cost V 5 bases and J 0 bases; bases outside gene matches: 5. CDR1 and CDR2 (germline): SGHKS, YYEKEE (reference sequence). CDR3 length: 15 amino acids.